A selection of T cell receptor beta chains follows, all from one sample in a study of blood T cell repertoires in COVID-19. Only in-frame clones appear in the TCRdb table, and some are missing; sequencing was by immunoSEQ multiplex PCR. The sample includes 70,000 to 95,000 clones, roughly 80% seen only once; the top ten take about 1.9%. The sample consisted of peripheral blood. These receptors originate from an older woman with acute or convalescent COVID-19. Both conserved end residues are part of each CDR3. The D gene is left open where the match is weak. The size field is filled for only some rows; it gives once, few, many or a size class.

V gene: TRBV27; D gene: -; clone size: -; J gene: TRBJ2-4; CDR3 protein: CASSLAGAKNIQYF; CDR3 DNA: TGTGCCAGCAGTTTAGCAGGGGCCAAAAACATTCAGTACTTC
V gene: TRBV18; D gene: -; clone size: few; J gene: TRBJ1-2; CDR3 protein: CASSPDPVLSNYGYTF; CDR3 DNA: TGTGCCAGCTCACCAGATCCGGTTCTATCTAACTATGGCTACACCTTC
V gene: TRBV20-1; D gene: TRBD2; clone size: -; J gene: TRBJ2-2; CDR3 protein: CSASQAGGAKGTGELFF; CDR3 DNA: TGCAGTGCTAGTCAAGCGGGAGGAGCGAAGGGCACCGGGGAGCTGTTTTTT
V gene: TRBV6-6; D gene: -; clone size: -; J gene: TRBJ1-1; CDR3 protein: CASSYQLTMNTEAFF; CDR3 DNA: TGTGCCAGCAGTTACCAACTGACAATGAACACTGAAGCTTTCTTT
V gene: TRBV2; D gene: -; clone size: -; J gene: TRBJ1-1; CDR3 protein: CASSVGRGITEAFF; CDR3 DNA: TGTGCCAGCAGTGTCGGTAGGGGGATCACTGAAGCTTTCTTT
V gene: TRBV18; D gene: -; clone size: -; J gene: TRBJ2-7; CDR3 protein: CASSPGRTYEQYF; CDR3 DNA: TGTGCCAGCTCACCCGGGAGAACCTACGAGCAGTACTTC
V gene: TRBV10-2; D gene: -; clone size: -; J gene: TRBJ2-1; CDR3 protein: CASRPGGSYNEQFF; CDR3 DNA: TGCGCCAGCAGGCCAGGGGGGTCCTACAATGAGCAGTTCTTC
V gene: TRBV30; D gene: -; clone size: -; J gene: TRBJ1-5; CDR3 protein: CAWSVRDNQPQHF; CDR3 DNA: TGTGCCTGGAGTGTCAGGGACAATCAGCCCCAGCATTTT
V gene: TRBV7-2; D gene: -; clone size: -; J gene: TRBJ2-7; CDR3 protein: CASSFRPIYEQYF; CDR3 DNA: TGTGCCAGCAGCTTCAGGCCCATCTACGAGCAGTACTTC
V gene: TRBV5-4; D gene: -; clone size: -; J gene: TRBJ1-6; CDR3 protein: CASSLSSGTDNSPLHF; CDR3 DNA: TGTGCCAGCAGCCTAAGTTCGGGAACCGATAATTCACCCCTCCACTTT
V gene: TRBV6-2/TRBV6-3; D gene: -; clone size: -; J gene: TRBJ1-5; CDR3 protein: CASSRGHGLAQHF; CDR3 DNA: TGTGCCAGCAGCCGCGGTCACGGTTTAGCCCAGCATTTT
V gene: TRBV20-1; D gene: TRBD1; clone size: -; J gene: TRBJ1-3; CDR3 protein: CSASPWDRGLSGNTIYF; CDR3 DNA: TGCAGTGCTAGTCCGTGGGACAGGGGACTCTCTGGAAACACCATATATTTT
V gene: TRBV28; D gene: -; clone size: -; J gene: TRBJ1-5; CDR3 protein: CASSQDSNQPQHF; CDR3 DNA: TGTGCCAGCAGCCAGGATAGCAATCAGCCCCAGCATTTT
V gene: TRBV11-2; D gene: -; clone size: -; J gene: TRBJ2-1; CDR3 protein: CASSLVVTASNEQFF; CDR3 DNA: TGTGCCAGCAGCTTAGTGGTGACAGCCTCAAATGAGCAGTTCTTC
V gene: TRBV7-3; D gene: -; clone size: -; J gene: TRBJ1-1; CDR3 protein: CASSYLGGTEAFF; CDR3 DNA: TGTGCCAGCAGCTATCTCGGGGGCACTGAAGCTTTCTTT
V gene: TRBV4-2; D gene: TRBD1; clone size: -; J gene: TRBJ1-4; CDR3 protein: CASSQDQGRQGEKLFF; CDR3 DNA: TGTGCCAGCAGCCAAGATCAGGGAAGACAGGGAGAAAAACTGTTTTTT
V gene: TRBV29-1; D gene: TRBD1; clone size: -; J gene: TRBJ1-4; CDR3 protein: CSVVGTDNEKLFF; CDR3 DNA: TGCAGCGTTGTTGGGACAGATAATGAAAAACTGTTTTTT
V gene: TRBV29-1; D gene: -; clone size: -; J gene: TRBJ1-1; CDR3 protein: CSSRGFSGNTEAFF; CDR3 DNA: TGCAGCTCCAGAGGTTTCTCGGGGAACACTGAAGCTTTCTTT
V gene: TRBV11-2; D gene: TRBD1; clone size: -; J gene: TRBJ1-3; CDR3 protein: CASSLGDRRYTGNTIYF; CDR3 DNA: TGTGCCAGCAGCTTGGGGGACAGGCGCTATACTGGAAACACCATATATTTT
V gene: TRBV28; D gene: -; clone size: -; J gene: TRBJ2-7; CDR3 protein: CASSILRQDYEQYF; CDR3 DNA: TGTGCCAGCAGTATTCTGCGACAGGACTACGAGCAGTACTTC
V gene: TRBV5-1; D gene: TRBD1; clone size: -; J gene: TRBJ2-7; CDR3 protein: CASSSLLRDRGKTYEQYF; CDR3 DNA: TGCGCCAGCAGCAGCCTATTAAGAGACAGGGGGAAGACCTACGAGCAGTACTTC
V gene: TRBV30; D gene: TRBD1; clone size: -; J gene: TRBJ1-4; CDR3 protein: CAFARGLTNEKLFF; CDR3 DNA: TGTGCTTTCGCCAGGGGGCTGACTAATGAAAAACTGTTTTTT
V gene: TRBV2; D gene: -; clone size: once; J gene: TRBJ1-1; CDR3 protein: CASRNTGHKNTEAFF; CDR3 DNA: TGTGCCAGCAGAAACACTGGACATAAGAACACTGAAGCTTTCTTT
V gene: TRBV6-4; D gene: -; clone size: -; J gene: TRBJ2-7; CDR3 protein: CASSDPSRGRPYEQYF; CDR3 DNA: TGTGCCAGCAGTGACCCTTCGAGGGGGAGACCCTACGAGCAGTACTTC
V gene: TRBV12-3/TRBV12-4; D gene: -; clone size: -; J gene: TRBJ2-3; CDR3 protein: CASRQITDTQYF; CDR3 DNA: TGTGCCAGCAGACAAATCACAGATACGCAGTATTTT
V gene: TRBV28; D gene: -; clone size: -; J gene: TRBJ1-1; CDR3 protein: CASSSREGTEAFF; CDR3 DNA: TGTGCCAGCAGTTCCAGGGAGGGTACTGAAGCTTTCTTT